These 32 T cell receptor beta chains were sequenced from one sample in a study of neurological immune-mediated disorders. TCRdb used MiXCR to reprocess the 5' RACE reads, holding one entry per CDR3 protein. The table has 49,000 or so distinct CDR3 sequences, 15% to 20% seen once; the top ten hold 3.5% to 4.5%. Sequenced sample: PBMCs. Source of these receptors: a man aged 55 to 70 in good health.

V usage is TRBV12-3 or TRBV12-4 and J usage is TRBJ2-1; 12 positions match TRBD2. V lost 4 bases, J lost 6 bases, and 7 bases stayed unmatched. The CDR3 extends over 16 amino acids. The CDR3 DNA follows: TGTGCCAGCAGTTCGTCACGGACTAGCGGGATCAATGAGCAGTTCTTC. It codes for CASSSSRTSGINEQFF.

This clonotype was recorded at least ten times. The V call is TRBV5-1, the J call TRBJ2-5; D not certain. This CDR3 contains 13 residues. Germline CDR1 SGHRS, CDR2 YFSETQ. V lost 6 bases to trimming and J lost 0 bases, with 9 bases between them. The CDR3 sequence: CASTVADQETQYF. CDR3 coding DNA: TGCGCCAGCACCGTGGCAGACCAAGAGACCCAGTACTTC. The whole variable domain, filled in from reference TRBV5-1 and TRBJ2-5, reads KAGVTQTPRYLIKTRGQQVTLSCSPISGHRSVSWYQQTPGQGLQFLFEYFSETQRNKGNFPGRFSGRQFSNSRSEMNVSTLELGDSALYLCASTVADQETQYFGPGTRLLVL.

This clonotype was seen at least ten times. The chain has TRBV6-5 and TRBJ2-1; D gene unclear. Germline values: CDR1 MNHEY, CDR2 SVGAGI. This CDR3 region has 12 residues. The V and J ends lost 4 bases and 8 bases respectively, with 9 bases between them. CDR3 bases: TGTGCCAGCAGTTCAGATCGACATGAGCAGTTCTTC. Protein sequence: CASSSDRHEQFF.

The rearrangement links TRBV5-5 to TRBJ2-3, with TRBD1 matching 8 bases. The germline CDR1 and CDR2 sequences are SGHKS and YYEKEE (reference sequence). The trim removed 3 bases at V and 0 bases at J, leaving 6 bases unmatched. The CDR3 extends over 16 amino acids. The CDR3 region is CASSWRQGISTDTQYF. The CDR3 bases are TGTGCCAGCAGCTGGCGACAGGGGATAAGCACAGATACGCAGTATTTT.

The sample holds a few counts of this clonotype. The chain is built from TRBV6-1 and TRBJ2-1, with 10 bases that match TRBD2. V was pared by 5 bases and J by 3 bases, with 10 bases of the junction left unmatched. In germline, CDR1 is MNHNS, CDR2 SASEGT. The CDR3 runs 17 residues. The CDR3 here is CASSPRIAGGLYNEQFF. The DNA of the CDR3 is TGTGCCAGCAGTCCCAGGATAGCGGGAGGTCTCTACAATGAGCAGTTCTTC.

Ten or more counts support this clonotype. The chain combines TRBV6-6 with TRBJ1-3, with TRBD1 identical over 8 bases. The junction had 7 bases not matched to a gene; V was cut back by 6 bases and J by 3 bases. Germline V CDR1 and CDR2: MNHNY, SVGAGI (reference sequence). The CDR3 consists of 15 residues. The CDR3 spells CASRFRGQDGNTIYF. The CDR3 DNA reads as TGTGCCAGCAGGTTCAGGGGGCAAGATGGAAACACCATATATTTT.

This clonotype was counted only a few times. The V call is TRBV9, the J call TRBJ2-5; 8 bases match TRBD1. J was trimmed by 7 bases and V by 1 base; bases with no gene match: 6. The germline V gene encodes CDR1 SGDLS and CDR2 YYNGEE. The CDR3 consists of 14 residues. The DNA of the CDR3 is TGTGCCAGCAGCGTACAGGGGGCTGATTGGACCCAGTACTTC. Translated: CASSVQGADWTQYF.

This clonotype came up many times. J is TRBJ1-5 and V is TRBV28; D is undetermined. The CDR3 is 12 residues long. Per germline, CDR1 MDHEN and CDR2 SYDVKM. Trimming took 2 bases from V and 7 from J, leaving 6 bases between them. This chain's CDR3 is CASSLDIQPQHF. The DNA for the CDR3 is TGTGCCAGCAGTTTAGACATACAGCCCCAGCATTTT.

A few counts support this clonotype. Possible read error: a much larger clone is one base away. The chain links TRBV5-1 to TRBJ2-6; 10 bases line up with TRBD2. Losses at the gene ends were 4 bases for V and 2 bases for J; bases not matched to a gene: 6. The CDR3 runs 17 residues. The germline V gene has CDR1 SGHRS and CDR2 YFSETQ. The CDR3 loop reads CASSPLAGETGANVLTF. CDR3 bases: TGCGCCAGCAGCCCTCTAGCGGGAGAGACTGGGGCCAACGTCCTGACTTTC.

This clonotype was counted many times. This chain joins TRBV5-4 and TRBJ2-1, with 11 bases that match TRBD2. CDR1 is SGHNT and CDR2 is YYREEE in the germline V gene (reference sequence). The CDR3 runs to 15 residues. J lost 7 bases, V lost 2 bases, and 5 bases had no gene match. The CDR3 DNA is TGTGCCAGCAGCTTAACTAGCGGGAGTAGAAATGAGCAGTTCTTC. It yields the protein CASSLTSGSRNEQFF.

This clonotype came up many times. The V gene is TRBV7-2, the J gene TRBJ2-3; 13 positions match TRBD2. V was clipped by 5 bases and J by 0 bases; unmatched bases: 8. The CDR3 sequence is 18 residues long. CDR1 is SGHTA, CDR2 FQGNSA, per germline. Here the CDR3 DNA reads TGTGCCAGCAGCCGAGGACTAGCGGGAGCCTCTAGCACAGATACGCAGTATTTT. Translated: CASSRGLAGASSTDTQYF.

The sample holds many counts of this clonotype. The DNA for the CDR3 is TGTGCAAGTCCACTTCCGGGATGGGGACTAGCGAGGAATGAGCAGTTCTTC. Translated, it gives CASPLPGWGLARNEQFF. The V call is TRBV12-2, the J call TRBJ2-1; TRBD2 is the table's D call, not checked against the DNA. TRBV12-2 is noted as a pseudogene. CDR3 length equals 17 residues.

The sample holds many counts of this clonotype. The gene calls are TRBV20-1 and TRBJ1-4; perhaps TRBD1 as D (5 bases). Germline V gene data show CDR1 as DFQATT and CDR2 as SNEGSKA (reference sequence). This CDR3 comprises 13 residues. Deletions cut 5 bases from V and 4 bases from J, with 11 bases between. CDR3: CSAGGRYNEKLFF. CDR3 DNA sequence: TGCAGTGCTGGGGGACGGTATAATGAAAAACTGTTTTTT.

The sample holds many counts of this clonotype. This chain connects TRBV6-4 to TRBJ2-7, with D perhaps matching TRBD1 or TRBD2 (5 bases each). Trimming removed 2 bases from V and 0 bases from J, with 14 bases in between. CDR1 and CDR2 (germline): MRHNA, SNTAGT. There are 16 residues in the CDR3. The DNA of the CDR3 is TGTGCCAGCAGTGACACGGGACGCCTAAGCTCCTACGAGCAGTACTTC. Amino acid sequence: CASSDTGRLSSYEQYF.

This clonotype was detected ten times or more. The chain joins TRBV27 to TRBJ1-4; D is unresolved. The CDR3 extends over 13 amino acids. Per the germline V gene, CDR1 is MNHEY and CDR2 is SMNVEV (reference sequence). Deletions cut 6 bases from V and 7 bases from J, with 12 bases between. CDR3 residues: CASRKGNGEKLFF. The DNA of the CDR3 is TGTGCCAGCAGGAAAGGGAATGGTGAAAAACTGTTTTTT.

This clonotype was found many times. The chain has TRBV7-2 and TRBJ2-5, with D unresolved. The CDR3 spans 13 residues. V shed 7 bases and J shed 0 bases, with 9 bases lying between them. CDR1 and CDR2 (germline): SGHTA, FQGNSA. CDR3 DNA: TGTGCCAGCACCCAAATGTACCAAGAGACCCAGTACTTC. This codes for CASTQMYQETQYF.

In this sample, this clonotype turned up many times. The chain links TRBV10-3 to TRBJ2-7; the D is unclear. Trimming cost V 8 bases and J 0 bases, with 5 bases left between them. Germline CDR1 is ENHRY and CDR2 is SYGVKD. The CDR3 runs 11 residues. The chain's CDR3 is CAILDSYEQYF. The CDR3 coding sequence is TGTGCCATCCTCGACTCCTACGAGCAGTACTTC.

The rearrangement links TRBV5-1 to TRBJ2-1; TRBD1 might be the D (5 bases). CDR1 is SGHRS and CDR2 is YFSETQ in the germline V gene. This CDR3 is built from 14 residues. V was pared by 2 bases and J by 10 bases, with 16 bases between. The CDR3 region is CASSFEAGINEQFF. The CDR3 nucleotides read TGCGCCAGCAGCTTTGAAGCAGGGATTAACGAGCAGTTCTTC.

This clonotype was seen ten or more times. The CDR3 spells CSATTSGSGEQYF. In nucleotides, the CDR3 is TGCAGTGCTACCACTAGCGGGAGCGGCGAGCAGTACTTC. V is TRBV20-1 and J is TRBJ2-7; 11 bases fit TRBD2. The germline V gene has CDR1 DFQATT and CDR2 SNEGSKA (reference sequence). The ends lost 4 bases at V and 6 bases at J; junction bases unmatched: 5. This CDR3 has 13 residues.

This clonotype turned up a few times. The chain uses TRBV15 and TRBJ1-2; the D gene is possibly TRBD1 (5 bases). The CDR3 loop spans 15 amino acids. The V gene lost 0 bases and the J gene lost 4 bases, with 12 bases spanning the gap. Germline loops: CDR1 LNHNV, CDR2 YYDKDF (reference sequence). CDR3 protein: CATSRDGQGGYGYTF. The DNA for the CDR3 is TGTGCCACCAGCAGAGATGGTCAGGGCGGCTATGGCTACACCTTC. Drawing the rest from reference TRBV15 and TRBJ1-2, the complete variable domain is DAMVIQNPRYQVTQFGKPVTLSCSQTLNHNVMYWYQQKSSQAPKLLFHYYDKDFNNEADTPDNFQSRRPNTSFCFLDIRSPGLGDTAMYLCATSRDGQGGYGYTFGSGTRLTVV.

The table lists this clonotype with many counts. Here the CDR3 DNA reads TGTGCCAGCAGCCTCCTAGGGTACTACGAGCAGTACTTC. Its protein product is CASSLLGYYEQYF. This chain connects TRBV7-9 to TRBJ2-7; D ambiguous. The CDR3 runs to 13 residues. Per germline, CDR1 SEHNR and CDR2 FQNEAQ (reference sequence). Deletions cut 5 bases from V and 3 bases from J, with 11 bases between.

This clonotype was seen at least ten times. This chain connects TRBV6-5 to TRBJ1-4; 8 bases line up with TRBD1. Germline V gene lookup returns CDR1 MNHEY and CDR2 SVGAGI. V trimming: 3 bases; J trimming: 7 bases; junction bases outside the gene matches: 7. The CDR3 loop spans 15 amino acids. The CDR3: CASSYEQGAGEKLFF. The CDR3, as DNA: TGTGCCAGCAGTTATGAGCAGGGGGCCGGTGAAAAACTGTTTTTT.

In its sample, this clonotype was seen many times. The chain carries TRBV5-1 and TRBJ2-7; possibly TRBD1 or TRBD2 for D (7 bases each). V was clipped by 2 bases and J by 5 bases, with 14 bases between them. CDR1 is SGHRS and CDR2 is YFSETQ in the germline V gene. This CDR3 comprises 14 residues. The CDR3 region is CASSFSPGGDEQYF. The CDR3 DNA is TGCGCCAGCAGCTTCTCTCCAGGGGGGGACGAGCAGTACTTC.

This clonotype was counted at least ten times. V is TRBV14 and J is TRBJ2-2; 9 bases match TRBD2. This CDR3 comprises 17 residues. Trimming took 0 bases from V and 4 from J; bases not matched to a gene: 6. CDR1 and CDR2 from the germline V gene are SGHDN and FVKESK. CDR3 sequence (DNA): TGTGCCAGCAGCCAAGATTTGACTAGCGGATTCACCGGGGAGCTGTTTTTT. It translates to CASSQDLTSGFTGELFF. The whole variable domain, remainder taken from reference TRBV14 and TRBJ2-2, is EAGVTQFPSHSVIEKGQTVTLRCDPISGHDNLYWYRRVMGKEIKFLLHFVKESKQDESGMPNNRFLAERTGGTYSTLKVQPAELEDSGVYFCASSQDLTSGFTGELFFGEGSRLTVL.

This clonotype was seen ten or more times. The gene calls are TRBV3-1 and TRBJ1-2; D is unresolved. CDR1 is LGHDT and CDR2 is YNNKEL in the germline V gene (reference sequence). V was clipped by 1 base and J by 4 bases, with 7 bases between them. The CDR3 loop spans 13 amino acids. The CDR3 bases are TGTGCCAGCAGCCAAGGCCCACGCTATGGCTACACCTTC. Its translation: CASSQGPRYGYTF. Based on the CDR3 plus reference TRBV3-1 and TRBJ1-2, the full variable domain is DTAVSQTPKYLVTQMGNDKSIKCEQNLGHDTMYWYKQDSKKFLKIMFSYNNKELIINETVPNRFSPKSPDKAHLNLHINSLELGDSAVYFCASSQGPRYGYTFGSGTRLTVV.

This clonotype has a count of ten or more. This rearrangement joins TRBV5-1 to TRBJ2-1; TRBD2 matches 13 bases. Germline V gene lookup returns CDR1 SGHRS and CDR2 YFSETQ. This CDR3 is built from 15 residues. V dropped 7 bases and J dropped 10; count of bases not matched to a gene: 11. The CDR3 nucleotides read TGCGCCAGCTCCCTCGGGACTAGCGGGATTGGGGAGCAGTTCTTC. Translated, it gives CASSLGTSGIGEQFF.

This clonotype was seen repeatedly, ten times or more. The V gene is TRBV5-6, the J gene TRBJ2-5, with 12 positions matching TRBD2. The germline gives CDR1 SGHDT, CDR2 YYEEEE. This CDR3 region has 16 residues. V shed 3 bases and J 4 bases; nucleotides not matched to a gene: 7. The CDR3 DNA reads TGTGCCAGCAGCTCCCTGACTAGCGGGAGCGGAGAGACCCAGTACTTC. It specifies CASSSLTSGSGETQYF. Full variable domain (rest looked up from reference TRBV5-6 and TRBJ2-5): DAGVTQSPTHLIKTRGQQVTLRCSPKSGHDTVSWYQQALGQGPQFIFQYYEEEERQRGNFPDRFSGHQFPNYSSELNVNALLLGDSALYLCASSSLTSGSGETQYFGPGTRLLVL.

This clonotype was recorded many times. The CDR3 here is CASSSYNEQFF. CDR3 in DNA: TGTGCCAGCAGTTCTTACAATGAGCAGTTCTTC. This chain links TRBV12-3 or TRBV12-4 with TRBJ2-1; D is undetermined. V was clipped by 4 bases and J by 4 bases, with 2 bases between them. CDR3 length equals 11 residues.

This clonotype came up many times. CDR3 residues: CASSQGSYNSPLHF. Here the CDR3 DNA reads TGTGCCAGCAGCCAGGGGTCCTATAATTCACCCCTCCACTTT. The chain employs TRBV12-3 or TRBV12-4 and TRBJ1-6, with D possibly being TRBD1 (6 bases). V lost 6 bases and J 1 base, leaving 7 bases between the germline ends. The CDR3 runs to 14 residues.

This clonotype was counted ten times or more. The chain couples TRBV28 to TRBJ2-1, with 9 bases aligning to TRBD2. This CDR3 is 16 amino acids long. The germline gives CDR1 MDHEN, CDR2 SYDVKM. V lost 2 bases, J lost 9 bases, and 11 bases stayed unmatched. The CDR3 spells CASSLGGREGRGEQFF. For the CDR3, the DNA is TGTGCCAGCAGTTTAGGGGGGCGGGAGGGCCGTGGTGAGCAGTTCTTC.

This clonotype was recorded at least ten times. The chain carries TRBV5-5 and TRBJ2-7; the D is unclear. This CDR3 comprises 12 residues. CDR1 SGHKS and CDR2 YYEKEE come from the germline V gene (reference sequence). The V gene lost 1 base and the J gene lost 4 bases, with 6 bases spanning the gap. The CDR3 DNA follows: TGTGCCAGCAGCTTGCTGGGGTACGAGCAGTACTTC. It yields the protein CASSLLGYEQYF.

This clonotype was seen repeatedly, ten times or more. V usage is TRBV20-1 and J usage is TRBJ1-2; D gene ambiguous. The CDR3 contains 14 residues. CDR1 and CDR2 from the germline V gene are DFQATT and SNEGSKA (reference sequence). V was shortened by 2 bases and J by 4 bases, with 14 bases between the two germline ends. CDR3 sequence: CSARMATVGYGYTF. Written as DNA, the CDR3 is TGCAGTGCTAGAATGGCGACCGTCGGCTATGGCTACACCTTC.